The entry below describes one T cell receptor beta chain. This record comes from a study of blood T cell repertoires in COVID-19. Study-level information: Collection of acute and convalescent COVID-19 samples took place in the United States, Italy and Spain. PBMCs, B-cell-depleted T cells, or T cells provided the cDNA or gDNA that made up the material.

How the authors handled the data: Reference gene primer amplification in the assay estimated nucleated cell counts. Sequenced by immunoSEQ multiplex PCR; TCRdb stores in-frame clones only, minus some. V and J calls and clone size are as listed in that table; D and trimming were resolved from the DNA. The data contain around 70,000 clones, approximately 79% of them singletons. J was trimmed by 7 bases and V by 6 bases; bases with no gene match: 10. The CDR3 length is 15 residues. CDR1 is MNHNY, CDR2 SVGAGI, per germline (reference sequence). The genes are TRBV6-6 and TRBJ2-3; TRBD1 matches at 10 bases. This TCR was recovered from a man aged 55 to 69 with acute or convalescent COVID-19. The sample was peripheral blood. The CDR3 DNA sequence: TGTGCCAGCAGCAGGGGGAGACAGGGGGCTCATACGCAGTATTTT. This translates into CASSRGRQGAHTQYF.